This TCR beta chain was found in a study of cytomegalovirus exposure and HLA in healthy donors. Study overall: Earlier work reported some 110 million unique TCR beta sequences from about 180 million T cells.

Note on this clone: Its antigen is still unknown.

Study-level points and caveats: It was reportedly the case that the classifier diagnosed cytomegalovirus status with high specificity and sensitivity. The majority of TCR sequences were rare, yet some public TCRs appeared in many donors. The study labeled 180 or so TCR beta chains cytomegalovirus-associated.

Amplification used 60 Vbeta primers and 13 Jbeta primers. Using immunoSEQ multiplex PCR, the repertoire was profiled, and TCRdb retains in-frame clones only, with some absent. The data hold about 120,000 clones, with approximately 78% observed a single time. The CDR3 has 15 residues. Germline loops: CDR1 KGHSH, CDR2 LQKENI. V shed 6 bases and J 8 bases; nucleotides not matched to a gene: 10. This chain connects TRBV18 to TRBJ1-6, with 7 bases matching TRBD1. This sequence originates from a man in his forties in good health and CMV-seronegative. Source material: PBMCs. The CDR3 sequence is CASSGTALEDSPLHF. DNA of the CDR3: TGTGCCAGCTCGGGGACAGCTCTCGAGGATTCACCCCTCCACTTT.